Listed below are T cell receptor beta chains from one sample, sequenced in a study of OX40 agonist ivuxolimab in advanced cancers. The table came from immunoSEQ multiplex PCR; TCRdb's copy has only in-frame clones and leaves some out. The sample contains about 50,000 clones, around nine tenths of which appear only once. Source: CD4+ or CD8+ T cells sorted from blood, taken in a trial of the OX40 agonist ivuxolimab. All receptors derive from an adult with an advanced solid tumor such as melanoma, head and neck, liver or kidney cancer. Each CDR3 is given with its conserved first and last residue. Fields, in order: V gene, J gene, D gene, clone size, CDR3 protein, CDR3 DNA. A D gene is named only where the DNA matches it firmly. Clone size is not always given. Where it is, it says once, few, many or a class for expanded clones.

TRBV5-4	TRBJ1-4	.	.	CASSRPSDKTNEKLFF	TGTGCCAGCAGCCGACCATCGGACAAGACTAATGAAAAACTGTTTTTT
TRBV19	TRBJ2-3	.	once	CASSIGAGPQDTQYF	TGTGCCAGTAGTATCGGGGCGGGACCCCAAGATACGCAGTATTTT
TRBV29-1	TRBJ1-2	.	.	CSVETDTLYGYTF	TGCAGCGTTGAAACGGACACCCTCTATGGCTACACCTTC
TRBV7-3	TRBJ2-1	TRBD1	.	CASGDRVYNEQFF	TGTGCCAGTGGAGACAGGGTCTACAATGAGCAGTTCTTC
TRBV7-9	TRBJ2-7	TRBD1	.	CASSPRDRSSYEQYF	TGTGCCAGCAGCCCTCGGGACAGGAGCTCCTACGAGCAGTACTTC
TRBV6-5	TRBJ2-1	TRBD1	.	CASSPDRGPNSEQFF	TGTGCCAGCAGTCCGGACAGGGGGCCGAACTCTGAGCAGTTCTTC
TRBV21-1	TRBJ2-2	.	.	CASSKGQGHGELFF	TGTGCCAGCAGCAAAGGACAGGGTCACGGGGAGCTGTTTTTT
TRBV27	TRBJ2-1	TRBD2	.	CASSFRSTSGRRYNEQFF	TGTGCCAGCAGTTTCAGATCTACTAGCGGGAGACGATACAATGAGCAGTTCTTC
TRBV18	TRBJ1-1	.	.	CASSPTVNTEAFF	TGTGCCAGCTCACCGACAGTGAACACTGAAGCTTTCTTT
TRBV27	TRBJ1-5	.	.	CASSRVGSNQPQHF	TGTGCCAGCAGTCGCGTGGGGAGCAATCAGCCCCAGCATTTT
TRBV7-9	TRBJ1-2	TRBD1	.	CASSLWLGTQGGFNYGYTF	TGTGCCAGCAGCTTATGGCTAGGGACACAGGGGGGCTTTAACTATGGCTACACCTTC
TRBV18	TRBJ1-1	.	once	CASSPQKIGTEAFF	TGTGCCAGCTCACCGCAAAAGATCGGCACTGAAGCTTTCTTT
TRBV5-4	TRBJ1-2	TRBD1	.	CASSQTGVSGYTF	TGTGCCAGCAGCCAAACAGGGGTTTCTGGCTACACCTTC
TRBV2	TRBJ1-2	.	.	CASTPNYGYTF	TGTGCCAGCACCCCCAACTATGGCTACACCTTC
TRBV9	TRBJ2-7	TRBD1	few	CASSPSGTGVYEQYF	TGTGCCAGCAGCCCGTCGGGGACAGGGGTCTACGAGCAGTACTTC
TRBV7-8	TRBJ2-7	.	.	CASSLSEAGKYEQYF	TGTGCCAGCAGCCTCTCCGAGGCAGGGAAATACGAGCAGTACTTC
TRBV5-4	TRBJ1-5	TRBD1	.	CASSWTGQGYQPQHF	TGTGCCAGCAGCTGGACCGGACAGGGCTATCAGCCCCAGCATTTT
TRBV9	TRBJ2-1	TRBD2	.	CASSLAGDSYNEQFF	TGTGCCAGCAGTCTAGCGGGAGACTCCTACAATGAGCAGTTCTTC
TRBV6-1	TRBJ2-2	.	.	CASSGLLVTGELFF	TGTGCCAGCAGTGGGCTCCTGGTCACCGGGGAGCTGTTTTTT
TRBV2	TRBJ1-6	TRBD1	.	CASSFRGRDSPLHF	TGTGCCAGCAGTTTTAGGGGGCGCGATTCACCCCTCCACTTT
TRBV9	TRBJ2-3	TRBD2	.	CASSVGTSGSRGDTQYF	TGTGCCAGCAGCGTAGGGACTAGCGGGAGTAGGGGAGATACGCAGTATTTT
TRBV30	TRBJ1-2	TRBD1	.	CAWSLGRTGEGYTF	TGTGCCTGGAGTCTTGGAAGGACAGGGGAAGGCTACACCTTC
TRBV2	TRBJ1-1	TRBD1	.	CATMGQGVVNTEAFF	TGTGCCACCATGGGACAGGGGGTGGTCAACACTGAAGCTTTCTTT
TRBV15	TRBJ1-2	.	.	CATSREGTTANGYTF	TGTGCCACCAGCAGAGAAGGGACTACGGCGAACGGCTACACCTTC
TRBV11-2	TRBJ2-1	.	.	CASSLDIEDVQFF	TGTGCCAGCAGCTTAGATATTGAGGACGTGCAGTTCTTC
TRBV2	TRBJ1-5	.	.	CASSASSYYQPQHF	TGTGCCAGCAGTGCCTCTTCCTATTATCAGCCCCAGCATTTT
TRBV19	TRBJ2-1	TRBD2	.	CASSMEAGIRDEQFF	TGTGCCAGTAGTATGGAAGCGGGAATCAGGGATGAGCAGTTCTTC
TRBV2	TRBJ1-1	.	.	CASSEGGTEAFF	TGTGCCAGCAGTGAGGGGGGGACTGAAGCTTTCTTT
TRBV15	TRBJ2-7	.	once	CATSRVLGSGILKKSYEQYF	TGTGCCACCAGCAGAGTTTTAGGATCCGGGATTTTAAAAAAATCCTACGAGCAGTACTTC
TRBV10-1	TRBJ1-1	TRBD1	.	CASRTGLNTEAFF	TGCGCCAGCAGGACAGGGCTGAACACTGAAGCTTTCTTT
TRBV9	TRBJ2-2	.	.	CASSFAGELFF	TGTGCCAGCAGCTTCGCCGGGGAGCTGTTTTTT
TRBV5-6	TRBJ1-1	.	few	CASSLGQWNTEAFF	TGTGCCAGCAGCCTTGGACAGTGGAACACTGAAGCTTTCTTT
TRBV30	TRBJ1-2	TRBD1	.	CAWRLWEGASYGYTF	TGTGCCTGGAGATTATGGGAGGGGGCCAGCTATGGCTACACCTTC
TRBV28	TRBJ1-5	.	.	CASSERVGNQPQHF	TGTGCCAGCAGTGAGAGGGTTGGCAATCAGCCCCAGCATTTT
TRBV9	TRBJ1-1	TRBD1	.	CASSVATGGTEAFF	TGTGCCAGCAGCGTAGCTACAGGGGGCACTGAAGCTTTCTTT
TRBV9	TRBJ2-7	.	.	CASSVGTTYEQYF	TGTGCCAGCAGCGTAGGAACAACATACGAGCAGTACTTC
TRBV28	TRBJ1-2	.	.	CASSPSGGGGYTF	TGTGCCAGCAGTCCTAGCGGAGGAGGAGGCTACACCTTC
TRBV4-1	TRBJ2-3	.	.	CASSQGWISSTDTQYF	TGCGCCAGCAGCCAAGGGTGGATCTCTAGCACAGATACGCAGTATTTT
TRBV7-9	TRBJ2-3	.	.	CASSSTRATQYF	TGTGCCAGCAGCTCCACTAGGGCTACGCAGTATTTT
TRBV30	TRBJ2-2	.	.	CAWSRKGGDTGELFF	TGTGCCTGGAGTAGGAAAGGGGGGGACACCGGGGAGCTGTTTTTT
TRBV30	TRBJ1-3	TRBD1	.	CAWSRPGDSGNTIYF	TGTGCCTGGAGTCGTCCGGGGGACAGCGGAAACACCATATATTTT
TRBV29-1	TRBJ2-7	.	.	CSVEEAAYEQYF	TGCAGCGTTGAAGAGGCCGCGTACGAGCAGTACTTC
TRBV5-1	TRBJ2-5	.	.	CASSSPQETQYF	TGCGCCAGCAGCTCCCCCCAAGAGACCCAGTACTTC
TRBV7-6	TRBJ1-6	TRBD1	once	CASSLQGASYNSPLHF	TGTGCCAGCAGCTTACAGGGGGCCTCCTATAATTCACCCCTCCACTTT
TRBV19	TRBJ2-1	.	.	CASSKESPYNEQFF	TGTGCCAGTAGTAAGGAGAGTCCTTACAATGAGCAGTTCTTC
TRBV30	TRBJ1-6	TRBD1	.	CAWTAQDRGWNSPLHF	TGTGCCTGGACGGCCCAGGACAGGGGATGGAATTCACCCCTCCACTTT
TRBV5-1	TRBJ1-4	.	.	CASRISGKANEKLFF	TGCGCCAGCAGAATTTCGGGGAAAGCTAATGAAAAACTGTTTTTT
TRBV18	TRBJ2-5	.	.	CASSPPLRTGETQYF	TGTGCCAGCTCACCACCCCTAAGGACGGGAGAGACCCAGTACTTC
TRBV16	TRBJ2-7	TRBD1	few	CASSRTTGGEQYF	TGTGCCAGCAGCCGGACGACAGGGGGGGAGCAGTACTTC
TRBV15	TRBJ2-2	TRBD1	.	CATSRNQGASYTGELFF	TGTGCCACCAGCCGAAACCAGGGGGCGTCTTACACCGGGGAGCTGTTTTTT
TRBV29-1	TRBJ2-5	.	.	CSVPKGETQYF	TGCAGCGTCCCCAAAGGGGAAACCCAGTACTTC
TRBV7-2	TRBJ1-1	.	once	CASSLGQMNTEAFF	TGTGCCAGCAGCTTAGGGCAGATGAACACTGAAGCTTTCTTT